This entry lists 32 T cell receptor beta chains sequenced from one sample in a study of T cell responses to AZD1222 COVID-19 vaccine. Data came from immunoSEQ multiplex PCR; TCRdb stores just in-frame clones and leaves some out. The sample carries approximately 110,000 clones, over 85% recorded once. Sequenced here: peripheral blood, sampled on day 0 of AZD1222 vaccination. The receptors here all came from an adult in good health.

The chain carries TRBV7-9 and TRBJ2-7, with D perhaps assigned TRBD1 or TRBD2 (6 bases each). The CDR3 length is 13 residues. Germline assignment: CDR1 SEHNR and CDR2 FQNEAQ (reference sequence). Trimming pared 3 bases from V and 3 bases from J, leaving 9 bases between. CDR3 loop: CASSFGGGYEQYF. The DNA for the CDR3 is TGTGCCAGCAGCTTCGGAGGGGGCTACGAGCAGTACTTC.

The chain uses TRBV6-5 and TRBJ1-1; the match to TRBD1 covers 8 bases. The junction had 8 bases not matched to a gene; V was cut back by 6 bases and J by 5 bases. The CDR3 has 14 residues. Germline CDR1 MNHEY, CDR2 SVGAGI. The CDR3 protein is CASRQTGVGTEAFF. The CDR3 region has the DNA TGTGCCAGCAGGCAGACAGGGGTGGGAACTGAAGCTTTCTTT.

The chain carries TRBV4-1 and TRBJ1-5, with D uncertain. CDR1 is MGHRA and CDR2 is YSYEKL in the germline V gene. V was shortened by 1 base and J by 5 bases, with 15 bases between the two germline ends. The CDR3 spans 16 residues. The CDR3 bases are TGCGCCAGCAGCCAAGTTTCGTGGGGAACGGATCAGCCCCAGCATTTT. Translation: CASSQVSWGTDQPQHF.

This chain joins TRBV12-3 or TRBV12-4 and TRBJ1-6, with a weak D call TRBD1 (5 bases). With 6 bases removed from V and 10 bases from J, the gap between germline ends came to 13 bases. The CDR3 is 13 residues long. CDR3 sequence: CASRRGGASPLHF. In DNA form, the CDR3 reads TGTGCCAGCAGGCGAGGTGGGGCATCACCCCTCCACTTT.

The rearrangement uses TRBV5-4 and TRBJ2-1; tentative D call: TRBD2 (6 bases). The CDR3 length is 15 residues. Between the trimmed V and J ends, which lost 2 bases and 1 base, there was a span of 10 bases. In germline, CDR1 is SGHNT, CDR2 YYREEE (reference sequence). CDR3 nucleotides: TGTGCCAGCAGCTTACCGGGACTTTCCTACAATGAGCAGTTCTTC. Its protein product is CASSLPGLSYNEQFF.

The chain couples TRBV6-5 to TRBJ1-6; 7 nucleotides align to TRBD1. J lost 9 bases, V lost 2 bases, and 7 bases had no gene match. Germline lookup yields CDR1 MNHEY and CDR2 SVGAGI. The CDR3 is 15 amino acids. The CDR3 region has the DNA TGTGCCAGCAGTTACAGGCAGGGGGTTGGTTCACCCCTCCACTTT. Translation: CASSYRQGVGSPLHF.

Remarks on this clone: The germline gene is not matched at one end of the junction; a read error may be the cause. The chain employs TRBV3-1 (or the pseudogene TRBV3-2) and TRBJ1-2; TRBD1 matches 7 bases. CDR1 LGHDT and CDR2 YNNKEL come from the germline V gene (reference sequence). This CDR3 has 17 residues. CDR3 sequence reads: CASSEDLTGATTYGYTF. CDR3 bases: TGTGCCAGCAGCGAAGATCTAACAGGGGCCACAACCTATGGCTACACCTTC.

V usage is TRBV6-5 and J usage is TRBJ2-3; perhaps TRBD1 as D (6 bases). Trimming took 0 bases from V and 0 from J, leaving 10 bases between them. The CDR3 extends over 16 amino acids. Germline lookup yields CDR1 MNHEY and CDR2 SVGAGI. CDR3 in amino acids: CASSYSDRPSTDTQYF. CDR3 DNA: TGTGCCAGCAGTTACTCCGACAGGCCCAGCACAGATACGCAGTATTTT.

With respect to this clone: The sample contains more than one DNA sequence encoding this CDR3. The chain couples TRBV5-1 to TRBJ1-2, with TRBD1 matching over 7 bases. The CDR3 has 13 residues. Unmatched junction bases numbered 1, after V lost 2 bases and J lost 3 bases. Germline CDR1 and CDR2: SGHRS and YFSETQ. CDR3 bases: TGCGCCAGCAGCTTAGACAGGGACTATGGCTACACCTTC. Translating gives CASSLDRDYGYTF.

This clone was seen once. The chain combines TRBV3-1 (or the pseudogene TRBV3-2) with TRBJ2-7, with unresolved D. Germline CDR1 is LGHDT and CDR2 is YNNKEL (reference sequence). The CDR3 runs to 14 residues. Trimming took 1 base from V and 3 from J, leaving 10 bases between them. CDR3 coding DNA: TGTGCCAGCAGCCAAGTTTTATACGACTACGAGCAGTACTTC. This encodes CASSQVLYDYEQYF.

The J gene is TRBJ2-5, the V gene TRBV4-2; 9 bases match TRBD1. Germline V lookup: CDR1 LGHNA, CDR2 YNFKEQ. The CDR3 is 17 residues long. With 5 bases clipped from V and 5 bases from J, the junction kept 15 bases outside the gene matches. The CDR3 region is CASSKGRGQGQEETQYF. The CDR3 DNA reads as TGTGCCAGCAGCAAAGGCAGGGGACAGGGCCAGGAGGAGACCCAGTACTTC.

This chain joins TRBV6-4 and TRBJ1-2; tentative D call: TRBD1 (5 bases). This CDR3 comprises 16 residues. CDR1 MRHNA and CDR2 SNTAGT come from the germline V gene. The CDR3 is CPPPGLCGTLFYGYTF. CDR3 bases: TGTCCCCCCCCCGGTCTCTGTGGGACCTTGTTCTATGGCTACACCTTC.

The chain joins TRBV12-3 or TRBV12-4 to TRBJ1-4; a weak D match, TRBD1 (5 bases). This CDR3 has 13 residues. With 6 bases removed from V and 6 bases from J, the gap between germline ends came to 11 bases. The CDR3 DNA follows: TGTGCCAGCAGCTATGGGGGATATGAAAAACTGTTTTTT. The encoded protein is CASSYGGYEKLFF.

This chain joins TRBV2 and TRBJ2-7; D gene uncertain. CDR3 length: 11 amino acids. Trimming shortened V by 7 bases and J by 3 bases, and 7 bases separated the two germline ends. Germline assignment: CDR1 SNHLY and CDR2 FYNNEI. CDR3 protein: CASMKGYEQYF. CDR3 nucleotide sequence: TGTGCCAGCATGAAGGGCTACGAGCAGTACTTC.

This CDR3 is CASARGQSYQETQYF. The CDR3 DNA reads TGTGCCAGTGCAAGGGGACAGAGCTACCAAGAGACCCAGTACTTC. This sequence joins TRBV19 and TRBJ2-5; 7 bases are a match to TRBD1. V lost 8 bases, J lost 0 bases, and 9 bases stayed unmatched. The CDR3 covers 15 residues. Per the germline V gene, CDR1 is LNHDA and CDR2 is SQIVND (reference sequence).

The chain couples TRBV5-1 to TRBJ2-2, with D possibly being TRBD2 (6 bases). The V gene lost 0 bases and the J gene lost 7 bases, with 16 bases spanning the gap. This CDR3 has 16 residues. Germline-derived CDR1 and CDR2 are SGHRS and YFSETQ. The chain's CDR3 is CASSLDFAGRNGELFF. In nucleotides, the CDR3 is TGCGCCAGCAGCTTGGATTTTGCGGGACGTAACGGGGAGCTGTTTTTT.

CDR3 sequence reads: CASSDDRAYGNTIYF. The CDR3 DNA sequence: TGTGCCAGCAGCGATGACAGGGCGTACGGAAACACCATATATTTT. This chain uses TRBV7-9 with TRBJ1-3; the match to TRBD1 covers 7 bases. Germline-derived CDR1 and CDR2 are SEHNR and FQNEAQ (reference sequence). The CDR3 extends over 15 amino acids. V shed 5 bases and J 4 bases; nucleotides not matched to a gene: 8.

V is TRBV9 and J is TRBJ1-3; no definite D call. Trimming cost V 4 bases and J 0 bases, with 17 bases left between them. The CDR3 is made up of 17 amino acids. Germline assignment: CDR1 SGDLS and CDR2 YYNGEE. This CDR3 reads CASSLHSTWVSGNTIYF. CDR3 DNA sequence: TGTGCCAGCAGCCTTCACTCTACTTGGGTCTCTGGAAACACCATATATTTT.

The CDR3 DNA reads as TGTGCCAGCAGTAACGGAGGGTTTCAGCAGCCCCAGCATTTT. Translated: CASSNGGFQQPQHF. The chain recombines TRBV6-5 with TRBJ1-5; D is unclear. The V end lost 5 bases, the J end lost 7 bases, and 15 bases lay between the germline ends. The germline gives CDR1 MNHEY, CDR2 SVGAGI. CDR3 length: 14 amino acids.

The CDR3: CASSTDRSSEAFF. CDR3 nucleotides: TGTGCCAGCAGCACAGACAGGTCAAGCGAAGCTTTCTTT. The gene calls are TRBV7-6 and TRBJ1-1; D is perhaps TRBD1 (6 bases). The V end lost 5 bases, the J end lost 8 bases, and 15 bases lay between the germline ends. Germline assignment: CDR1 SGHVS and CDR2 FNYEAQ. The CDR3 length is 13 residues. The full variable domain, rest sourced from reference TRBV7-6 and TRBJ1-1, is GAGVSQSPRYKVTKRGQDVALRCDPISGHVSLYWYRQALGQGPEFLTYFNYEAQQDKSGLPNDRFSAERPEGSISTLTIQRTEQRDSAMYRCASSTDRSSEAFFGQGTRLTVV.

This chain connects TRBV19 to TRBJ2-2, with 9 bases that match TRBD1. Germline V gene lookup returns CDR1 LNHDA and CDR2 SQIVND (reference sequence). V shed 0 bases and J 3 bases; nucleotides not matched to a gene: 14. The CDR3 is made up of 20 amino acids. In DNA, the CDR3 is TGTGCCAGTAGTATAGATCCTTGGCGAAGACAGGGGGGATACACCGGGGAGCTGTTTTTT. Translating gives CASSIDPWRRQGGYTGELFF.

V gene TRBV19 combines with J gene TRBJ1-6, with TRBD1 matching over 8 bases. This CDR3 is 12 amino acids long. Germline-derived CDR1 and CDR2 are LNHDA and SQIVND (reference sequence). The V gene end was trimmed by 10 bases and the J gene end by 9 bases; junction bases not matched to a gene: 5. CDR3 in amino acids: CATGQGSSPLHF. For the CDR3, the DNA is TGTGCCACTGGACAGGGAAGTTCACCCCTCCACTTT.

The chain employs TRBV11-3 and TRBJ2-5; 14 bases align to TRBD2. In germline, CDR1 is SGHNT, CDR2 YENEEA. The junction had 8 bases not matched to a gene; V was cut back by 5 bases and J by 3 bases. This CDR3 has 17 residues. CDR3 sequence: CASSPGLAGGWEETQYF. The CDR3 coding sequence is TGTGCCAGCAGCCCTGGACTAGCGGGAGGTTGGGAAGAGACCCAGTACTTC.

The rearrangement joins TRBV5-1 to TRBJ2-7, with D perhaps TRBD2 (6 bases). The CDR3 sequence is 15 residues long. Germline V gives CDR1 SGHRS, CDR2 YFSETQ. The ends were cut back, 3 bases at V and 0 bases at J, with 13 bases in the middle. The CDR3 loop is CASSSPGTLSYEQYF. CDR3 DNA sequence: TGCGCCAGCAGCTCCCCCGGGACTCTCTCCTACGAGCAGTACTTC.

The rearrangement joins TRBV11-1 to TRBJ2-3, with 9 bases identical to TRBD1. The V gene end was trimmed by 0 bases and the J gene end by 2 bases; junction bases not matched to a gene: 12. The germline V gene encodes CDR1 SGHAT and CDR2 FQDESV (reference sequence). This CDR3 has 19 amino acids. The DNA of the CDR3 is TGTGCCAGCAGCTTAGCGGCCTGGCAACGGGACAGGGACACAGATACGCAGTATTTT. Residues: CASSLAAWQRDRDTDTQYF.

V usage is TRBV5-1 and J usage is TRBJ2-1, with TRBD1 matching 10 bases. V shed 0 bases and J 7 bases; nucleotides not matched to a gene: 7. Germline V lookup: CDR1 SGHRS, CDR2 YFSETQ. This CDR3 region has 16 residues. CDR3 in DNA: TGCGCCAGCAGCTTGGTTGGGACAGGGGTTGGGAATGAGCAGTTCTTC. Amino acids: CASSLVGTGVGNEQFF.

The chain employs TRBV7-2 and TRBJ1-3; D is unresolved. The V end was cut by 1 base, the J end by 3 bases, with 4 bases between. The V gene's germline CDR1 is SGHTA and CDR2 FQGNSA. The CDR3 contains 13 residues. The CDR3 DNA follows: TGTGCCAGCAGCTTAGACCTTGGAAACACCATATATTTT. It yields the protein CASSLDLGNTIYF.

The chain joins TRBV11-2 to TRBJ2-5, with a possible D match to TRBD2 (6 bases). This CDR3 contains 16 residues. Trimming removed 2 bases at V and 1 base at J, with 14 bases between. CDR1 SGHAT and CDR2 FQNNGV come from the germline V gene. The CDR3 here is CASSLSPLAFQETQYF. The CDR3 region has the DNA TGTGCCAGCAGCTTATCCCCGCTAGCGTTCCAAGAGACCCAGTACTTC.

V and J are TRBV28 and TRBJ2-3; 7 bases map to TRBD1. CDR1 MDHEN and CDR2 SYDVKM come from the germline V gene. The CDR3 contains 15 residues. J lost 0 bases, V lost 7 bases, and 7 bases had no gene match. Here the CDR3 DNA reads TGTGCCAGCACCGACCCCAGGGGGAGCACAGATACGCAGTATTTT. Translated, it gives CASTDPRGSTDTQYF.

The rearrangement links TRBV5-1 to TRBJ1-1; perhaps TRBD1 as D (6 bases). The CDR3 sequence is 15 residues long. Trimming removed 4 bases from V and 1 base from J, with 14 bases in between. The germline V gene encodes CDR1 SGHRS and CDR2 YFSETQ. The DNA for the CDR3 is TGCGCCAGCAGCACGCCGTCAGGGGCGAACACTGAAGCTTTCTTT. It codes for CASSTPSGANTEAFF.

The chain has TRBV28 and TRBJ1-5, with D possibly being TRBD1 (5 bases). CDR1 MDHEN and CDR2 SYDVKM come from the germline V gene. With 4 bases removed from V and 4 bases from J, the gap between germline ends came to 14 bases. The CDR3 is 15 residues long. CDR3 nucleotide sequence: TGTGCCAGCAGTTCAGCAGGGCTCCTAAATCAGCCCCAGCATTTT. It specifies CASSSAGLLNQPQHF.

The chain combines TRBV5-4 with TRBJ2-7; 9 bases are a match to TRBD2. V was pared by 3 bases and J by 6 bases, with 13 bases of the junction left unmatched. Germline CDR1 SGHNT, CDR2 YYREEE (reference sequence). The CDR3 consists of 16 residues. The CDR3 spells CASSSRGGGAKSEQYF. CDR3 DNA sequence: TGTGCCAGCAGCTCACGGGGCGGGGGGGCGAAATCCGAGCAGTACTTC.